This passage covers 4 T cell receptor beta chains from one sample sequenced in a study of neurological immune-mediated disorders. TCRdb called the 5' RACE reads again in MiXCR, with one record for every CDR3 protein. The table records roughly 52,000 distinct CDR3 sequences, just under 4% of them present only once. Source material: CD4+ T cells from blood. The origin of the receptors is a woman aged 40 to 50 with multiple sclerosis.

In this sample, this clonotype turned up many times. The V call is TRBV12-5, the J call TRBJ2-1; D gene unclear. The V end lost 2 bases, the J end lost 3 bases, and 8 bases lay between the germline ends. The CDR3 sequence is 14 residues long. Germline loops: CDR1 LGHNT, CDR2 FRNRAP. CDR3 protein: CASGLSSVYNEQFF. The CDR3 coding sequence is TGTGCTAGTGGTTTGTCGAGCGTCTACAATGAGCAGTTCTTC.

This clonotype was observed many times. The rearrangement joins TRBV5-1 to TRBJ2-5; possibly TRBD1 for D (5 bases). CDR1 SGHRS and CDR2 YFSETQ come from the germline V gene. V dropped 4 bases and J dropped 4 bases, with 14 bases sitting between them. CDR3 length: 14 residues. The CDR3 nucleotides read TGCGCCAGCAGCCCGTCCTCTCAGGGAGAGACCCAGTACTTC. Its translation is CASSPSSQGETQYF.

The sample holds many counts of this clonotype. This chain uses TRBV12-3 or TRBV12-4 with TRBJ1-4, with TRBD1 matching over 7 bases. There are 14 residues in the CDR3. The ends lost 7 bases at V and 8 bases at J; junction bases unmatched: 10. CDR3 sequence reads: CASTTGAPWEKLFF. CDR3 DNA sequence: TGTGCCAGCACCACAGGGGCCCCTTGGGAAAAACTGTTTTTT.

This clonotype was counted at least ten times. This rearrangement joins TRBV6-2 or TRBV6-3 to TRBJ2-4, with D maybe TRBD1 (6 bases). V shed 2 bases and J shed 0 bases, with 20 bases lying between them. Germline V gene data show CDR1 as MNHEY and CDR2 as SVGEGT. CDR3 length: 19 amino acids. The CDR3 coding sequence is TGTGCCAGCAGTTACGGGACAAGCCTTAAATTTTTAGCCAAAAACATTCAGTACTTC. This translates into CASSYGTSLKFLAKNIQYF.